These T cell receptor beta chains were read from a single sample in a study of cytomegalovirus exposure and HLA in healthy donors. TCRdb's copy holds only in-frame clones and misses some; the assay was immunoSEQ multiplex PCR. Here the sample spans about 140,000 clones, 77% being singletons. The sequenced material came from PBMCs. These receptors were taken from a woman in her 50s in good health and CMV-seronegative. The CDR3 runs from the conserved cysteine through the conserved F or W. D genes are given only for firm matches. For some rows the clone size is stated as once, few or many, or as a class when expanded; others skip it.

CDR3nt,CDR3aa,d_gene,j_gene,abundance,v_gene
TGTGCCAGCAGTGGTAGCGGCCAAGAGACCCAGTACTTC,CASSGSGQETQYF,-,TRBJ2-5,-,TRBV6-1
TGCAGCGTTGACCGGCAGGGGGTAATTTCGGGCAAAGCTTTCTTT,CSVDRQGVISGKAFF,TRBD1,TRBJ1-1,-,TRBV29-1
TGTGCCAGCAGCTTATCAGGTTACGGAAACACCATATATTTT,CASSLSGYGNTIYF,-,TRBJ1-3,-,TRBV7-3
TGTGCTAGTGGTTGGGACAGGGTTACAGATACGCAGTATTTT,CASGWDRVTDTQYF,TRBD1,TRBJ2-3,-,TRBV12-5
TGTGCCAGCTCACCACTACAGGGAAATAATGAAAAACTGTTTTTT,CASSPLQGNNEKLFF,-,TRBJ1-4,-,TRBV18
TGCGCCAGCAGCCAAGATCGGAGTGAACTGTTTTTT,CASSQDRSELFF,-,TRBJ1-4,few,TRBV4-3
TGCGCCAGCGCGCGACAGCGACACAATCAGCCCCAGCATTTT,CASARQRHNQPQHF,-,TRBJ1-5,-,TRBV10-2
TGTGCCAGCAGCCTACGGGGACAGGGGGCCCTCTACGAGCAGTACTTC,CASSLRGQGALYEQYF,TRBD1,TRBJ2-7,once,TRBV6-6
TGTGCCAGTAGTAGCCTGACCCGGGACAGGGCTACAGATACGCAGTATTTT,CASSSLTRDRATDTQYF,TRBD1,TRBJ2-3,-,TRBV19
TGTGCCAGTAGTTTAGGACATTATCAGCCCCAGCATTTT,CASSLGHYQPQHF,-,TRBJ1-5,-,TRBV19
TGTGCCAGCAGTTTAAGCCGGTACACTGAAGCTTTCTTT,CASSLSRYTEAFF,-,TRBJ1-1,-,TRBV28
TGTGCCAGCAGTGAATCTAGCTTTCCGGGGACTGAAGCTTTCTTT,CASSESSFPGTEAFF,-,TRBJ1-1,-,TRBV6-1
TGTGCCAGCAGCTCCCTACCGGGACAGGGGGGCACAGATACGCAGTATTTT,CASSSLPGQGGTDTQYF,TRBD1,TRBJ2-3,-,TRBV5-6
TGTGCCAGCAGTGCCCGGACAGGGGGAAGGGGGAAACTGTTTTTT,CASSARTGGRGKLFF,TRBD1,TRBJ1-4,-,TRBV28
TGCGCCAGCAGCTTGGGACATTCGAACACCGGGGAGCTGTTTTTT,CASSLGHSNTGELFF,-,TRBJ2-2,once,TRBV5-1
TGTGCCAGCAGCTTAGGGGGCTACAGGGGGAGCTCCTATAATTCACCCCTCCACTTT,CASSLGGYRGSSYNSPLHF,TRBD1,TRBJ1-6,few,TRBV7-8
TGCGCCAGCTTTCCAGGGCACAGCACAGATACGCAGTATTTT,CASFPGHSTDTQYF,-,TRBJ2-3,once,TRBV23-1
TGTTCCAGCAGAGCCACAGATACGCAGTATTTT,CSSRATDTQYF,-,TRBJ2-3,-,TRBV7-9
TGCGCCAGCAGCTTGGGGTCTGGGGGGGAATCGCCCCAGCATTTT,CASSLGSGGESPQHF,-,TRBJ1-5,-,TRBV5-1
TGTGCCAGCAAAGCTAGCGGGGGTAACTCCTACGAGCAGTACTTC,CASKASGGNSYEQYF,TRBD2,TRBJ2-7,-,TRBV6-6
TGTGCCAGTAGTACAGGACTAGCGGGGATATACAATGAGCAGTTCTTC,CASSTGLAGIYNEQFF,TRBD2,TRBJ2-1,-,TRBV19
TGTGCCAGCAGCTCGTTACTAGCGGGATCGGGGACGCAGTATTTT,CASSSLLAGSGTQYF,TRBD2,TRBJ2-3,-,TRBV5-6
TGTGCCAGCAGCCAAGTACAGGGGGCACCGAATTCACCCCTCCACTTT,CASSQVQGAPNSPLHF,TRBD1,TRBJ1-6,few,TRBV4-2
TGTGCCAGCAGCGCCCCAGGGGAGCAGTTCTTC,CASSAPGEQFF,-,TRBJ2-1,-,TRBV7-2
TGTGCCAGCTCACCGAGACAGAGCTCCTACGAGCAGTACTTC,CASSPRQSSYEQYF,-,TRBJ2-7,-,TRBV18
TGTGCCAGCAGCCTCGGGACTAGCGGGGTCCCCTACATTTACGAGCAGTACTTC,CASSLGTSGVPYIYEQYF,TRBD2,TRBJ2-7,-,TRBV7-9
TGTGCCAGCAGCCTTGACAGGGACCCCAATTCACCCCTCCACTTT,CASSLDRDPNSPLHF,TRBD1,TRBJ1-6,-,TRBV4-2
TGTGCCAGCAGGCCCGACAGTTATAATTCACCCCTCCACTTT,CASRPDSYNSPLHF,-,TRBJ1-6,-,TRBV6-6
TGTGCCAGCAGTCAGGCGAGGGAGGGTACCGGGGAGCTGTTTTTT,CASSQAREGTGELFF,TRBD2,TRBJ2-2,once,TRBV6-1
TGTGCCAGCAGCTTAGGGGACAGGCGGCAGTACTTC,CASSLGDRRQYF,TRBD1,TRBJ2-7,-,TRBV7-2
TGTGCCAGCTCCGACCCAGGGCTGGCCTACGAGCAGTACTTC,CASSDPGLAYEQYF,-,TRBJ2-7,-,TRBV19
TGTGCCAGCAGCTCCCGAACTAGCGGGGAGACCCAGTACTTC,CASSSRTSGETQYF,TRBD2,TRBJ2-5,few,TRBV7-9
TGTGCCAGCTCACCACAACCATACAGGGGTGGAGGCAATCAGCCCCAGCATTTT,CASSPQPYRGGGNQPQHF,TRBD1,TRBJ1-5,-,TRBV18
TGTGCCAGCAGCTTCGGGGAAAACACTGAAGCTTTCTTT,CASSFGENTEAFF,-,TRBJ1-1,-,TRBV7-9
TGTGCCAGCAGTACAGGGGCAAGGAACACTGAAGCTTTCTTT,CASSTGARNTEAFF,TRBD1,TRBJ1-1,-,TRBV6-5
TGCGCCAGCCGCACAGGGGGCAGCTTGGACACCGGGGAGCTGTTTTTT,CASRTGGSLDTGELFF,TRBD1,TRBJ2-2,-,TRBV5-1
TGTGCCAGCAGCCAGAACAGGGGTGCCTACGAGCAGTACTTC,CASSQNRGAYEQYF,TRBD1,TRBJ2-7,-,TRBV28
TGCGCCAGCAGCTCGACCACAGGGTTGAGCTCTGGAAACACCATATATTTT,CASSSTTGLSSGNTIYF,-,TRBJ1-3,-,TRBV5-1
TGTGCCAGCTCGCAAGCTCGGGACAGGGGGCGAGACTATGGCTACACCTTC,CASSQARDRGRDYGYTF,TRBD1,TRBJ1-2,-,TRBV18
TGTGCCAGCAGCTTCGGGTCACCCTACGAGCAGTACTTC,CASSFGSPYEQYF,-,TRBJ2-7,-,TRBV7-3
TGTGCCAGCAGTGCGGACAGGGATCAGCCCCAGCATTTT,CASSADRDQPQHF,TRBD1,TRBJ1-5,-,TRBV6-1
TGTGCCAGTGTACGACAAAGTGAAGCTTTCTTT,CASVRQSEAFF,-,TRBJ1-1,few,TRBV6-5
TGTGCCAGCAGCTTGGGTCTCGGGGGTAGCCAAGAGACCCAGTACTTC,CASSLGLGGSQETQYF,-,TRBJ2-5,-,TRBV4-2
TGTGCTAGTGGTTTACTCCGTTCGAACACTGAAGCTTTCTTT,CASGLLRSNTEAFF,-,TRBJ1-1,-,TRBV12-5
TGTGCCAGCAGCTTAGAGGACAACTCCTACGAGCAGTACTTC,CASSLEDNSYEQYF,-,TRBJ2-7,-,TRBV11-2
TGTGCCAGCAGCTCCCTTATGAACACTGAAGCTTTCTTT,CASSSLMNTEAFF,-,TRBJ1-1,few,TRBV7-6
TGTGCCAGTAGTATTCAGGCCCTCGAAACAGGGGGCAGGGAAGCTTTCTTT,CASSIQALETGGREAFF,TRBD1,TRBJ1-1,-,TRBV19
TGTGCCAGCAGCTCCTACGGGGTCGGGAGGAACACTGAAGCTTTCTTT,CASSSYGVGRNTEAFF,-,TRBJ1-1,-,TRBV12-1
TGTGCCACCAGCAGTCTTACAGGGGGAGCCCTGAATGGCTACACCTTC,CATSSLTGGALNGYTF,TRBD1,TRBJ1-2,-,TRBV15
TGTGCCAGCAGCTCCAGGGGGCGCGGCACCGGGGAGCTGTTTTTT,CASSSRGRGTGELFF,TRBD1,TRBJ2-2,-,TRBV11-3